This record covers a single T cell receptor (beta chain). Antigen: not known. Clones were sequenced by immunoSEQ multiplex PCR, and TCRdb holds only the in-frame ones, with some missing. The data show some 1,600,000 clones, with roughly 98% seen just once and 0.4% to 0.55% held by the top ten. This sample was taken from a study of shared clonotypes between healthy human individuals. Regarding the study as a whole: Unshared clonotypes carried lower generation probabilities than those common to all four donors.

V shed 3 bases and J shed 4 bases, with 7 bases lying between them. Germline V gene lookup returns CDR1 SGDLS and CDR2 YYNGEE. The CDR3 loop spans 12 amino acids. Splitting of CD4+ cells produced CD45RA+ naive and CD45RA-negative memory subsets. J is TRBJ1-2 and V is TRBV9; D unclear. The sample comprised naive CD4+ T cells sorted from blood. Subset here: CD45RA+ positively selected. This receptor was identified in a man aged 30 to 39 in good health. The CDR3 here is CASSGPSYGYTF. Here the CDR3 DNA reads TGTGCCAGCAGCGGTCCCAGCTATGGCTACACCTTC.